The entry below describes one T cell receptor beta chain. The data originate from a study of T-cell reconstitution after alpha-beta-depleted transplantation in children. Researchers prepared the TCRbeta library using unique molecular identifiers, the study reports. Using its own MiXCR run on the PCR reads, TCRdb lists one record per CDR3 protein. The sample records some 500,000 distinct CDR3 sequences, about 18% being singletons. The germline V and J ends were trimmed by 6 bases and 1 base, with 12 bases remaining between them. In germline, CDR1 is MNHNS, CDR2 SASEGT. The CDR3 has 14 residues. The chain uses TRBV6-1 and TRBJ1-1, with D tentatively TRBD1 (5 bases). This receptor was obtained from a human donor who donated a stem cell graft to a child with acute lymphoblastic leukemia. Specimen: PBMCs from the stem cell graft donor, collected from the stem cell graft. The CDR3 loop reads CASRRQTPNTEAFF. Written as DNA, the CDR3 is TGTGCCAGCAGGAGACAGACACCGAACACTGAAGCTTTCTTT.